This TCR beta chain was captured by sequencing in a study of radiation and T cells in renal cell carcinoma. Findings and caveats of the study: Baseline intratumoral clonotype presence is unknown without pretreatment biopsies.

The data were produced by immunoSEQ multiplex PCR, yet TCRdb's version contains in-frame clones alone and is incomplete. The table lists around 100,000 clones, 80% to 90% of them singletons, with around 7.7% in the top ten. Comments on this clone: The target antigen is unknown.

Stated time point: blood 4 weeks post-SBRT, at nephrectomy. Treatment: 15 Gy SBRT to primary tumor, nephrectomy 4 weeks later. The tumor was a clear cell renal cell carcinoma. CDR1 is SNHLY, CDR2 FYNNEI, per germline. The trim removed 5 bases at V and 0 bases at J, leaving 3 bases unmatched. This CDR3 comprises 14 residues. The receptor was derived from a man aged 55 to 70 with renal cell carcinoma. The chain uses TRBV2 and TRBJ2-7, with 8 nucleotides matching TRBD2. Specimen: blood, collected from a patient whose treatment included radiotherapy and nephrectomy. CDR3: CASSRGRSSYEQYF. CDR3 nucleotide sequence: TGTGCCAGCAGTCGCGGGAGGAGCTCCTACGAGCAGTACTTC. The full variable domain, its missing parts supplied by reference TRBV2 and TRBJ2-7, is EPEVTQTPSHQVTQMGQEVILRCVPISNHLYFYWYRQILGQKVEFLVSFYNNEISEKSEIFDDQFSVERPDGSNFTLKIRSTKLEDSAMYFCASSRGRSSYEQYFGPGTRLTVT.